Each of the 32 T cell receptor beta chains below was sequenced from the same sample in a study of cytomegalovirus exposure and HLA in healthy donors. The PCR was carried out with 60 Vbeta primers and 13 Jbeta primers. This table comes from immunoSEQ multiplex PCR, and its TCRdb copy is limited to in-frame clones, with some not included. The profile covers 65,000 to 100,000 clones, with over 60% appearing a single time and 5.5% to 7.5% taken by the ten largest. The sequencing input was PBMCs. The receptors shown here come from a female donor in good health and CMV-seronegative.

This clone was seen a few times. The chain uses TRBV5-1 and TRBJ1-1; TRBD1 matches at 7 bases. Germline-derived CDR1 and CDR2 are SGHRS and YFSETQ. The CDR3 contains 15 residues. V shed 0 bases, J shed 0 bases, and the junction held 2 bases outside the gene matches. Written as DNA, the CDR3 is TGCGCCAGCAGCTTGGAGACAGGGATGAACACTGAAGCTTTCTTT. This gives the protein CASSLETGMNTEAFF.

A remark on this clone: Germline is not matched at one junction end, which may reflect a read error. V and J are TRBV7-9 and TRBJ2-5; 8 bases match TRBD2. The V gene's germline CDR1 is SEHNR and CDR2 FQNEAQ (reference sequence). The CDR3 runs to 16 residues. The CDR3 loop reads CSSSYGQGLAQETQYF. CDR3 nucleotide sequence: TGTTCCAGCAGCTACGGACAAGGACTAGCACAAGAGACCCAGTACTTC.

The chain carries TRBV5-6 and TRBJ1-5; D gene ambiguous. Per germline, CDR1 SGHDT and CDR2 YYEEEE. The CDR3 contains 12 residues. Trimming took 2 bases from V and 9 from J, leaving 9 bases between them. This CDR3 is CASSLRVGPQHF. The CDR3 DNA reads TGTGCCAGCAGCTTACGCGTTGGGCCCCAGCATTTT.

The CDR3 nucleotides are TGTGCCAGCAGCCAAGGACTCTCCTACGAGCAGTACTTC. Residues: CASSQGLSYEQYF. The rearrangement links TRBV4-2 to TRBJ2-7; D is ambiguous. The CDR3 has 13 residues. Trimming stripped 1 base from V and 0 bases from J, with 4 bases between. The germline V gene encodes CDR1 LGHNA and CDR2 YNFKEQ.

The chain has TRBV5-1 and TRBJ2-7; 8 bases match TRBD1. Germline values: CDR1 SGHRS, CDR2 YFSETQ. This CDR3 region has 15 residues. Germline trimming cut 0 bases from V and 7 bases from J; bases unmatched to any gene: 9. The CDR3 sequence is CASSLAGQGAEEQYF. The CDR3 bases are TGCGCCAGCAGCTTGGCCGGGCAGGGGGCGGAGGAGCAGTACTTC.

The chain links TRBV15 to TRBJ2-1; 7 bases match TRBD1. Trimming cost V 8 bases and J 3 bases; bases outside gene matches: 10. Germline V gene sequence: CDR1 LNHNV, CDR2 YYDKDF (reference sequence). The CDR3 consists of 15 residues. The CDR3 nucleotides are TGTGCCACCGGCCTGGCGACAGGGCGCTACAATGAGCAGTTCTTC. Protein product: CATGLATGRYNEQFF.

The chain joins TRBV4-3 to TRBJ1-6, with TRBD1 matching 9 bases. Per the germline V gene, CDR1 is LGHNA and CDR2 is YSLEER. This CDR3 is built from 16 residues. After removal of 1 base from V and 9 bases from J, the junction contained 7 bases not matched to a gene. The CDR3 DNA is TGCGCCAGCAGCCAAGGAGGGGACAGGGTCGCTTCACCCCTCCACTTT. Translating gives CASSQGGDRVASPLHF.

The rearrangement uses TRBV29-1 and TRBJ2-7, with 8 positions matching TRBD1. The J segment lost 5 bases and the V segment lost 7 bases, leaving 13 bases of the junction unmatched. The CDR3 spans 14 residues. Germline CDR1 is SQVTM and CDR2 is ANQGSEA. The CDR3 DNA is TGCAGCGCTAAAGAGAGACAGGGGAGGAACGAGCAGTACTTC. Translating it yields CSAKERQGRNEQYF.

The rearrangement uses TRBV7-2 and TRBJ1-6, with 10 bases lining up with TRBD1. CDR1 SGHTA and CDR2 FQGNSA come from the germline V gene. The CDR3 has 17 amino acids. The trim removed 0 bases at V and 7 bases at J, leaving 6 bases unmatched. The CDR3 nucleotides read TGTGCCAGCAGCTTAGCGGGAGGACAGGGGGGGAATTCACCCCTCCACTTT. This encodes CASSLAGGQGGNSPLHF.

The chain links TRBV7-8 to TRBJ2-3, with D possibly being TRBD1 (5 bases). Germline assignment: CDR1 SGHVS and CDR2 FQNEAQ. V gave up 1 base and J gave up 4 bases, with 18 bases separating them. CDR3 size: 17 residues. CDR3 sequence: CASSLERQIGPPDTQYF. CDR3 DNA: TGTGCCAGCAGCTTAGAGAGACAGATAGGTCCCCCAGATACGCAGTATTTT.

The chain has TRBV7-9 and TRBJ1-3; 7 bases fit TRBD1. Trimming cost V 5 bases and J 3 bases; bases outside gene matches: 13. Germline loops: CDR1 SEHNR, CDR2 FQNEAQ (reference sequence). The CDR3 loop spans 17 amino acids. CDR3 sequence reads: CASSPVRRGHSGNTIYF. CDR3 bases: TGTGCCAGCAGCCCAGTCAGAAGGGGGCATAGTGGAAACACCATATATTTT.

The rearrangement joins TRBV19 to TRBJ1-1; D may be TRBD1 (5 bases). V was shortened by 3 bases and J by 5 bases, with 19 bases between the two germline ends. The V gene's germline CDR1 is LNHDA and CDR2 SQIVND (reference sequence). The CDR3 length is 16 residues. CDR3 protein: CASSIIRELMRTEAFF. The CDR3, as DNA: TGTGCCAGTAGTATCATCAGGGAATTGATGAGGACTGAAGCTTTCTTT.

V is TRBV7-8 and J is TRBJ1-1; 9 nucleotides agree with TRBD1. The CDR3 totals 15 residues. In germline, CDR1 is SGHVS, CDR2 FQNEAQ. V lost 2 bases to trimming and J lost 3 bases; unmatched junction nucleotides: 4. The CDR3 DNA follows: TGTGCCAGCAGCTTATTGGGGACAGGGCACACTGAAGCTTTCTTT. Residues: CASSLLGTGHTEAFF. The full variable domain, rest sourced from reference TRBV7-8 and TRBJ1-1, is GAGVSQSPRYKVAKRGQDVALRCDPISGHVSLFWYQQALGQGPEFLTYFQNEAQLDKSGLPSDRFFAERPEGSVSTLKIQRTQQEDSAVYLCASSLLGTGHTEAFFGQGTRLTVV.

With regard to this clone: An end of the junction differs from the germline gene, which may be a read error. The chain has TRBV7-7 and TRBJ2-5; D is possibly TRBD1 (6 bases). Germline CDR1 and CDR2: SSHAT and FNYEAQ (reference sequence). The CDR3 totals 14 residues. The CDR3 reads CASSQGHTQETQYF. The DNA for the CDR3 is TGTGCTAGCAGCCAGGGACATACCCAAGAGACCCAGTACTTC.

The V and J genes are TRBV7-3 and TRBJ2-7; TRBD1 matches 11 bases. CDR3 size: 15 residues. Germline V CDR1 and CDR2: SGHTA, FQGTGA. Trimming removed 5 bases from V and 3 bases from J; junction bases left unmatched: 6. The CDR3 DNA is TGTGCCAGCAGCCCCGGGACAGGGGGAGACTACGAGCAGTACTTC. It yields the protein CASSPGTGGDYEQYF.

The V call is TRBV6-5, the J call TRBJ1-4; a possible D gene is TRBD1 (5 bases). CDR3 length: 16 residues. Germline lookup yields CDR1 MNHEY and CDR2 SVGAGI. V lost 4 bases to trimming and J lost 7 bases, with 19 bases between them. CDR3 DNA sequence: TGTGCCAGCAGTTCCCGAACGGCCAGGGCGGTTGAAAAACTGTTTTTT. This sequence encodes CASSSRTARAVEKLFF.

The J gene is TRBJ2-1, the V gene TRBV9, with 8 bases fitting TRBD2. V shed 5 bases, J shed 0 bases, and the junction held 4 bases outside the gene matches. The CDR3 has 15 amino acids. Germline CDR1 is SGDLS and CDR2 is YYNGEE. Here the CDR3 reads CASRGGGSSYNEQFF. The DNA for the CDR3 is TGTGCCAGCAGGGGCGGGGGGAGCTCCTACAATGAGCAGTTCTTC.

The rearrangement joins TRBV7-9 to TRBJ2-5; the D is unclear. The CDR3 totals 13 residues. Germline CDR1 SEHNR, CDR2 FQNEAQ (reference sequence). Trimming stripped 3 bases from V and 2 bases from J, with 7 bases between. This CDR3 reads CASSFRRQETQYF. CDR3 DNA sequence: TGTGCCAGCAGCTTTCGTAGACAAGAGACCCAGTACTTC. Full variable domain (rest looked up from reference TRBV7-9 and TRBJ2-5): DTGVSQNPRHKITKRGQNVTFRCDPISEHNRLYWYRQTLGQGPEFLTYFQNEAQLEKSRLLSDRFSAERPKGSFSTLEIQRTEQGDSAMYLCASSFRRQETQYFGPGTRLLVL.

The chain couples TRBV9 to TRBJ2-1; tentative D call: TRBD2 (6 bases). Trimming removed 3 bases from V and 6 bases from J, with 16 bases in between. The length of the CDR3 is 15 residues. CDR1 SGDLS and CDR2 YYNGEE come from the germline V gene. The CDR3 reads CASSARGELVNEQFF. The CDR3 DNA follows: TGTGCCAGCAGCGCGCGGGGAGAGCTAGTCAATGAGCAGTTCTTC.

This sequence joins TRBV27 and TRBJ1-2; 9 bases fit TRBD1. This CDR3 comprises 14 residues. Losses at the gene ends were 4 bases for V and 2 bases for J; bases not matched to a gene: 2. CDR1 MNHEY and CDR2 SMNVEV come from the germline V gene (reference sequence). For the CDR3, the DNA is TGTGCCAGCAGTTACGGACAGGGGAACTATGGCTACACCTTC. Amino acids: CASSYGQGNYGYTF.

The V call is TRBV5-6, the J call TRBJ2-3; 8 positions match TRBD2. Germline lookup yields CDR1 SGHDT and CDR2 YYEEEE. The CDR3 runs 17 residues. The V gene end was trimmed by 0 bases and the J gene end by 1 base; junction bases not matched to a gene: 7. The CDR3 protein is CASSLAGGPGGTDTQYF. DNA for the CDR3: TGTGCCAGCAGCTTGGCGGGAGGGCCTGGGGGCACAGATACGCAGTATTTT.

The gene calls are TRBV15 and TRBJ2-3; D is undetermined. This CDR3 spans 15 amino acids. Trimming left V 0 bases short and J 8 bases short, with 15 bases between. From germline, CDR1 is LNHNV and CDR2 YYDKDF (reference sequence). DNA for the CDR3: TGTGCCACCAGCAGAGATCAGTTACAGTCCGGTACGCAGTATTTT. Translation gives CATSRDQLQSGTQYF.

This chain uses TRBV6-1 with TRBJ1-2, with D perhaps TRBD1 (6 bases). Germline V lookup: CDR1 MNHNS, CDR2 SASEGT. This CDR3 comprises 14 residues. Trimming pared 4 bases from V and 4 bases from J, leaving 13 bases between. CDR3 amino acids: CASSAARTAYGYTF. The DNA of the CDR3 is TGTGCCAGCAGTGCAGCTCGGACAGCCTATGGCTACACCTTC.

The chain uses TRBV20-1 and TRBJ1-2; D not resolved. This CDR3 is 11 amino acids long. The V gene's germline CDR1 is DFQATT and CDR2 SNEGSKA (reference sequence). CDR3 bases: TGCAGGACGGAGACTAACTATGGCTACACCTTC. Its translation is CRTETNYGYTF.

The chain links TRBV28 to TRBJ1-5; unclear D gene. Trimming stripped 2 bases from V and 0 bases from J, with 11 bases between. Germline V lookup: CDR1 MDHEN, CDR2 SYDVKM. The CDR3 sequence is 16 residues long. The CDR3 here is CASSLVGRGSNQPQHF. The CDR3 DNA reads TGTGCCAGCAGTTTAGTTGGACGGGGTAGCAATCAGCCCCAGCATTTT.

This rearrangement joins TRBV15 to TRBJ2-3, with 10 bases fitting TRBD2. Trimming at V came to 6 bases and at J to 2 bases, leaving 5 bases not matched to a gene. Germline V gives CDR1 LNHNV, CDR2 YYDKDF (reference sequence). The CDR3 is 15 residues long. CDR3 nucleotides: TGTGCCACCAGTAGGACTAGCGGAACCACAGATACGCAGTATTTT. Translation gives CATSRTSGTTDTQYF.

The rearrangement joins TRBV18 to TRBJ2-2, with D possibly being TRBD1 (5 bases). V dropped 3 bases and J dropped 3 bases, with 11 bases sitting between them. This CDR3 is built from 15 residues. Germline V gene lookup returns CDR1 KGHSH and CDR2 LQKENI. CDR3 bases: TGTGCCAGCTCACCCACGACGACAGACACCGGGGAGCTGTTTTTT. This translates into CASSPTTTDTGELFF.

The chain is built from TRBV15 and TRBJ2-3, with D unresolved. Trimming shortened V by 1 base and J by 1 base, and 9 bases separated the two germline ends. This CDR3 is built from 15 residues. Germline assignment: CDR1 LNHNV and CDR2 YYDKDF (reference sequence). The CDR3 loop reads CATSRAGSGTDTQYF. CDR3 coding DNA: TGTGCCACCAGCAGAGCAGGCAGTGGCACAGATACGCAGTATTTT.

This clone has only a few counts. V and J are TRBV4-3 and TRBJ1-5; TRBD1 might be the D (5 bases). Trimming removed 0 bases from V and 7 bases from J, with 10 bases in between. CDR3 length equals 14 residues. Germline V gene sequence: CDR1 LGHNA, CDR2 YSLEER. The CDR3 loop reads CASSQDLQGQPQHF. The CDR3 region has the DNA TGCGCCAGCAGCCAAGATCTTCAGGGCCAGCCCCAGCATTTT.

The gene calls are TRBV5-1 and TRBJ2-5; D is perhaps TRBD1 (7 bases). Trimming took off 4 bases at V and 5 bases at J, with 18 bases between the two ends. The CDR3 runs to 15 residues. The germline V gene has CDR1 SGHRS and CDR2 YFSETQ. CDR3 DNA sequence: TGCGCCAGCAGCAGAACAGGGGAGGCGGGGGAGACCCAGTACTTC. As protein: CASSRTGEAGETQYF.

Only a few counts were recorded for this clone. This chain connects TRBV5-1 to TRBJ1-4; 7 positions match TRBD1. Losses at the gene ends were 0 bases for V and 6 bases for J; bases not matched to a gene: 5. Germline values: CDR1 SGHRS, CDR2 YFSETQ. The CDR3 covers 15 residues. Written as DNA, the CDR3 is TGCGCCAGCAGCTTGGAGAGGGGGCTCGATGAAAAACTGTTTTTT. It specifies CASSLERGLDEKLFF.

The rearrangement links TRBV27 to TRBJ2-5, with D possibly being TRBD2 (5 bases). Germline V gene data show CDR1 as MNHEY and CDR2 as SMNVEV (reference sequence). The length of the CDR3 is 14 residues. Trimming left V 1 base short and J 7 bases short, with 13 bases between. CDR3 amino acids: CASSLFNGEGTQYF. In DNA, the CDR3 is TGTGCCAGCAGTTTATTCAACGGAGAGGGGACCCAGTACTTC.